The source of this T cell receptor beta chain is a study of human T cells and chemical hapten exposure. Study-wide context: From small differences in pooled library volume came most of the variation in per-sample TCR yields.

Specified time point: patch test 2, 6 weeks after DPC sensitization. Treatment reported: therapeutic diphenylcyclopropenone sensitization with weekly scalp DPC. This clonotype has ten or more counts. No antigen is known for it. TCRdb redid the calling of the RACE reads with MiXCR, one entry per CDR3 protein. The sample shows about 84,000 distinct CDR3 sequences, 10% of them seen only once. Study-wide findings and caveats: Versus controls, expanded TCRs had significantly more large CDR3 similarity clusters.

Specimen: whole blood, collected in connection with sensitization to the hapten diphenylcyclopropenone (DPC). The origin of this receptor is a woman in her forties or fifties with alopecia areata. Some clones in this sample may be carry-over from other donors' samples.

The CDR3 nucleotides read TGCAGCGTTGAAGTAACAGACTCCTACGAGCAGTACTTC. Its translation is CSVEVTDSYEQYF. The chain combines TRBV29-1 with TRBJ2-7; D is unclear. The length of the CDR3 is 13 residues. Germline CDR1 is SQVTM and CDR2 is ANQGSEA. Trimming shortened V by 1 base and J by 0 bases, and 7 bases separated the two germline ends.